The present entry profiles one TCR beta chain with its context. A single count supports this clone. It lacks a known antigen. No much larger clone is present one base from it, and per-base qualities are unavailable. These data come from a study of blood T cell repertoires in COVID-19 (TCRdb year 2020). Broadly, across the study: Samples from collaborators originated in the United States, Italy and Spain and spanned both the acute and convalescent phases of COVID-19. The material from the prospective study consisted of cDNA or gDNA derived from T cells, B-cell-depleted T cells, or PBMCs. Deeply sampled blood TCRbeta repertoires from subjects exposed to, actively infected with, or recovered from COVID-19 were included in the dataset. A freely available public database, intended as a resource for researchers studying the immune response to SARS-CoV-2, is where the repertoires were released. The samples were drawn from the first 160 participants of the ongoing ImmuneRACE study and from some 1,300 subjects provided by 6 global collaborators. The sample metadata nearly always contained a de-identified subject ID, COVID-19 status, age in years and sex. Where HLA class I and class II types were available, the types were taken from metadata supplied by the sample provider, not from assay-based typing. The study at large found these results: The quantity of clinical and demographic metadata differed by source and by participant and was supplied without curation.

The immunoSEQ Assay, a bias-controlled multiplex PCR, was used to amplify TCRbeta CDR3 regions from genomic DNA. The authors processed their data as follows. The number of nucleated cells in each sample was estimated from the amplification of reference gene primers within the assay. To quantify the absolute abundance of each unique TCRbeta CDR3 rearrangement, sequence reads were collapsed and filtered. For each sample, productive Simpson clonality was calculated by taking the square root of Simpson's diversity index across productive rearrangements. Entries here come from immuneACCESS through TCRdb and include only in-frame sequences with V and J called. Some clones fail to appear in such tables; in the studies checked, an unresolved V gene covers under half of the shortfall, and the cause of the remainder is unknown. V and J calls and clone size come straight from that table; D and trimming were deduced from the DNA. Counted in this sample were 120,000 to 150,000 clones; approximately 80% of them appeared once. The ten most abundant clones make up approximately 13% of the sample.

Whole blood was collected in K2EDTA tubes by collaborating institutions according to the institutions' own protocols. For TCRbeta analysis, collaborators shipped samples as frozen whole blood, isolated PBMCs, or DNA extracted from either of those sample types. CDR1 and CDR2 are read off the germline V gene as MDHEN and SYDVKM. Its CDR3 holds 12 amino acids, cysteine through phenylalanine. CDR3 DNA only is kept here, 36 bases in frame from base 1. V loses 5 bases of germline sequence and J loses 2 bases, and the interval between the two ends is 6 bases. The sequenced sample was peripheral blood. The sequence was obtained from a man aged 55 to 69 with active or convalescent COVID-19. The V and J genes are TRBV28 and TRBJ1-1; the D gene cannot be resolved reliably. The DNA sequence is as follows: TGTGCCAGCAGTAGACTCAACACTGAAGCTTTCTTT. Its protein is CASSRLNTEAFF.